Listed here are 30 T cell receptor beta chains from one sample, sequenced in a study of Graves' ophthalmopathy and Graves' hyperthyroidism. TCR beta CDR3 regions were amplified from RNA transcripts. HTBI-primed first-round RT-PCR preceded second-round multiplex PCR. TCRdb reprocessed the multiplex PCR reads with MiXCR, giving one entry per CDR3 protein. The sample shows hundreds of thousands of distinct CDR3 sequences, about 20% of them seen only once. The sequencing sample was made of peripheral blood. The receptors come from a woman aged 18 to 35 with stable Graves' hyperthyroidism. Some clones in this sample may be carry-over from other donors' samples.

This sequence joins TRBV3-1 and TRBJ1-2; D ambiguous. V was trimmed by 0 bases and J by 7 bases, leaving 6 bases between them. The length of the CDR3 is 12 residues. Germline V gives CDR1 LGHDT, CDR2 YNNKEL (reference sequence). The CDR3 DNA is TGTGCCAGCAGCCAAGAGCCGGGTGGCTACACCTTC. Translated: CASSQEPGGYTF.

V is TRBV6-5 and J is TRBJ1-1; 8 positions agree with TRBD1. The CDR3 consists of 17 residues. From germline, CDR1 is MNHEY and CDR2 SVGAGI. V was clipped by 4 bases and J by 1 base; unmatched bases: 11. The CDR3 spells CASSSTPTGAKNTEAFF. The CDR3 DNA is TGTGCCAGCAGTTCAACCCCGACAGGGGCTAAGAACACTGAAGCTTTCTTT.

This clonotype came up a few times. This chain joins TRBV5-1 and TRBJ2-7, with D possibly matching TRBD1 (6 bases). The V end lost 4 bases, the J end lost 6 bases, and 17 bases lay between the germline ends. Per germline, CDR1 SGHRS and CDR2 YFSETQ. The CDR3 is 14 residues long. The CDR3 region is CASSDPTGSREQYF. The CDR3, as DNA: TGCGCCAGCAGCGACCCAACAGGGTCACGCGAGCAGTACTTC.

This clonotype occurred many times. The CDR3 DNA reads TGTGCCAGCGGGGGCGGGACGATCTACGAGCAGTACTTC. Protein: CASGGGTIYEQYF. V is TRBV2 and J is TRBJ2-7; either TRBD1 or TRBD2 may supply D (6 bases each). Germline V gives CDR1 SNHLY, CDR2 FYNNEI. The CDR3 sequence is 13 residues long. Trimming took 8 bases from V and 3 from J, leaving 14 bases between them.

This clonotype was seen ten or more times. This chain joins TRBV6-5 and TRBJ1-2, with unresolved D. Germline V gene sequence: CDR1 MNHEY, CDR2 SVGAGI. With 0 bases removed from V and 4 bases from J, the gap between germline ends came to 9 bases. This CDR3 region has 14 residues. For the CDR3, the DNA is TGTGCCAGCAGTTACTCGCCAGACTCCTATGGCTACACCTTC. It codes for CASSYSPDSYGYTF.

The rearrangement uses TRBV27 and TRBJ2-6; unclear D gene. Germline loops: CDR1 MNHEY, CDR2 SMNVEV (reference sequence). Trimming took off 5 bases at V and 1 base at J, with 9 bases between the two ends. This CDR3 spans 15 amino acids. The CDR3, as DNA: TGTGCCAGCAGTCCACTCCAATCTGGGGCCAACGTCCTGACTTTC. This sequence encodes CASSPLQSGANVLTF.

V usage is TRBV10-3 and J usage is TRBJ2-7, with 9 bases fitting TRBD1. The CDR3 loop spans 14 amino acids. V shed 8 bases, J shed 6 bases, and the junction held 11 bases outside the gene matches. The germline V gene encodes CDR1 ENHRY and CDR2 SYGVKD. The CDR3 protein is CAIVPGQGSGEQYF. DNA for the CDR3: TGTGCCATCGTACCGGGACAGGGATCTGGCGAGCAGTACTTC.

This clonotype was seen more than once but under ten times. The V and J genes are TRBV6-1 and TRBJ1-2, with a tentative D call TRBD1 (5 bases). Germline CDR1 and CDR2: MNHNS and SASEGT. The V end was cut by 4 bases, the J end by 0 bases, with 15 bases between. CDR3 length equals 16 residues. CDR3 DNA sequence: TGTGCCAGCAGTGCGGGGACGGGAAAGTCTAACTATGGCTACACCTTC. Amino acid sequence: CASSAGTGKSNYGYTF.

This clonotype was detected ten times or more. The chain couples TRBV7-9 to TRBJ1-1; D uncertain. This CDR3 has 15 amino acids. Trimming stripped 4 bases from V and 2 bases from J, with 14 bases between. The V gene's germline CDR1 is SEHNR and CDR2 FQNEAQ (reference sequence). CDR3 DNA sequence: TGTGCCAGCAGCTCCGTACGGTCCATAAACACTGAAGCTTTCTTT. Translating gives CASSSVRSINTEAFF.

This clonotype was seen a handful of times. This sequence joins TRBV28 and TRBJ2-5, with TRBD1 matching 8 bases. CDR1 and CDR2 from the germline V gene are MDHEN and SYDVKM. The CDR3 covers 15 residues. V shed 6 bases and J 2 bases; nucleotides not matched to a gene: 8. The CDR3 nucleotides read TGTGCCAGCAGCAAAGACAGGGGCCTACAAGAGACCCAGTACTTC. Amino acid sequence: CASSKDRGLQETQYF. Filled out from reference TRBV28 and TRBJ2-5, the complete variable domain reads DVKVTQSSRYLVKRTGEKVFLECVQDMDHENMFWYRQDPGLGLRLIYFSYDVKMKEKGDIPEGYSVSREKKERFSLILESASTNQTSMYLCASSKDRGLQETQYFGPGTRLLVL.

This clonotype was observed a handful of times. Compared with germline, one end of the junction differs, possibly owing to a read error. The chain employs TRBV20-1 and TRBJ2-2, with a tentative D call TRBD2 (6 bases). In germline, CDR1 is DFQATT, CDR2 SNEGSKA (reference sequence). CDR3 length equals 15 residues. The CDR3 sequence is CSARIMAGNTGELCF. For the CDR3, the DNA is TGCAGTGCTAGAATCATGGCGGGAAACACCGGGGAGCTGTGTTTT.

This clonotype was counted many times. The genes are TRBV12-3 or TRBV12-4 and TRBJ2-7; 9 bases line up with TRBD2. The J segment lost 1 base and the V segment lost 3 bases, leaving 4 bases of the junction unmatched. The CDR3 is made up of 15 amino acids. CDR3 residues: CASSLKAGGSYEQYF. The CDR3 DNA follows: TGTGCCAGCAGTTTGAAAGCGGGGGGTTCCTACGAGCAGTACTTC.

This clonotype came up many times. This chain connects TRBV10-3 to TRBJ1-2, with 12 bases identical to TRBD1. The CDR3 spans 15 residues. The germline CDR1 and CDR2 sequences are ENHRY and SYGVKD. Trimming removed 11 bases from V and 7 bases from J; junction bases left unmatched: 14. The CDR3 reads CASLPMGQGARGYTF. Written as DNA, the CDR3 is TGTGCCTCCCTCCCCATGGGACAGGGGGCGCGTGGCTACACCTTC.

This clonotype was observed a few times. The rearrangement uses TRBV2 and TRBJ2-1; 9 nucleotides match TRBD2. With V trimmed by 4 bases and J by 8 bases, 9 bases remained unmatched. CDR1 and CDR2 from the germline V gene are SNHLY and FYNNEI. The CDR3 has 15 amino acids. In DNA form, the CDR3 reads TGTGCCAGCAGTGGGGCGGGGGGGCTTTTCCATGAGCAGTTCTTC. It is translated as CASSGAGGLFHEQFF.

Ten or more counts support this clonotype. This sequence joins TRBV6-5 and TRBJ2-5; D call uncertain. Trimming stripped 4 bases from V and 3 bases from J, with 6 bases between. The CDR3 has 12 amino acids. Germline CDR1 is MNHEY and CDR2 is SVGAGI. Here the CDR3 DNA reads TGTGCCAGCAGTTTGGCCAAAGAGACCCAGTACTTC. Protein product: CASSLAKETQYF.

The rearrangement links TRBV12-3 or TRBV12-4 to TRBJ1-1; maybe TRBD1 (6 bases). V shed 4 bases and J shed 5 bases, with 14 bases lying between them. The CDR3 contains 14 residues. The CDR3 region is CASSSGALGTEAFF. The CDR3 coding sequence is TGTGCCAGCAGTTCAGGGGCGTTGGGGACTGAAGCTTTCTTT.

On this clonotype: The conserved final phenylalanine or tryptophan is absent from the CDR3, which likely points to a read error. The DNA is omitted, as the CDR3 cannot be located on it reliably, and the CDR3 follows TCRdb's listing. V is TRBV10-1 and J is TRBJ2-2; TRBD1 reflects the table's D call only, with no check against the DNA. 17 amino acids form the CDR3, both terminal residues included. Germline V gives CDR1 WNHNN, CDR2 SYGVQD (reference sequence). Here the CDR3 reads CASSERCGGTGKGELCL.

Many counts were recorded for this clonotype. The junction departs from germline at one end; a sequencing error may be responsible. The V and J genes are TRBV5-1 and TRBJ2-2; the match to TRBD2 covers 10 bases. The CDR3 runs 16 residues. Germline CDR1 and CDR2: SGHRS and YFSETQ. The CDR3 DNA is TGTGCCAGCAGTTACCGGACTAGCGGAAACACCGGGGAGCTGTTTTTT. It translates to CASSYRTSGNTGELFF.

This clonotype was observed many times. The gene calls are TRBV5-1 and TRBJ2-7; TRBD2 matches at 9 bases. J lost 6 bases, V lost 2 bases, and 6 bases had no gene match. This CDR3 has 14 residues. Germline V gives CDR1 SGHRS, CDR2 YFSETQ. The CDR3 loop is CASSFSGRLFEQYF. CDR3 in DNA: TGCGCCAGCAGCTTTAGCGGGAGACTTTTCGAGCAGTACTTC.

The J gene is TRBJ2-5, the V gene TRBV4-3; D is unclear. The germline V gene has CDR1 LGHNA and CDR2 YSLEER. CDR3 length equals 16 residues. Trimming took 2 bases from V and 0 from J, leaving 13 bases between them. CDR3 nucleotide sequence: TGCGCCAGCAGCCAAAACCCTCAGACGTACCAAGAGACCCAGTACTTC. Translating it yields CASSQNPQTYQETQYF.

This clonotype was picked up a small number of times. The CDR3 DNA reads TGCAGCGCCAAGGTGGGGGCTGGGAACATTCAGTACTTC. Residues: CSAKVGAGNIQYF. The V call is TRBV29-1, the J call TRBJ2-4, with D possibly TRBD1 on 6 matching bases. Germline loops: CDR1 SQVTM, CDR2 ANQGSEA. Trimming stripped 7 bases from V and 7 bases from J, with 17 bases between. This CDR3 has 13 residues.

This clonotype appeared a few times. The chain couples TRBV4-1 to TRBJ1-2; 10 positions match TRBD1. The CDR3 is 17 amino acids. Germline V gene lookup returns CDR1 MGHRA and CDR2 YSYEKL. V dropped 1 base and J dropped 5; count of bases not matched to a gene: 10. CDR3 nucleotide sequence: TGCGCCAGCAGCCAAGTACGTAGGACAGGGGGATTATATGGCTACACCTTC. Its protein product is CASSQVRRTGGLYGYTF.

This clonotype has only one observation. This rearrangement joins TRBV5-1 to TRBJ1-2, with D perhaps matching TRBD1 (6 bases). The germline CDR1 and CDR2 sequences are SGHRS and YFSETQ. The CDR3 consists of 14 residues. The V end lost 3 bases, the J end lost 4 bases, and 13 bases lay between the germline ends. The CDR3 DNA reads TGCGCCAGCAGCTCGGAGGGGGGTAGCTATGGCTACACCTTC. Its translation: CASSSEGGSYGYTF.

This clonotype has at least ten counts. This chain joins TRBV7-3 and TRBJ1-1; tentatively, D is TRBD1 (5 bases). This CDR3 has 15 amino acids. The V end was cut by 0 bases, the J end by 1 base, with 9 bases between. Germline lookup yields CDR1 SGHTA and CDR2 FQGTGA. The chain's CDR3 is CASSLTGVQNTEAFF. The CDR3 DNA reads TGTGCCAGCAGCTTAACAGGGGTGCAGAACACTGAAGCTTTCTTT.

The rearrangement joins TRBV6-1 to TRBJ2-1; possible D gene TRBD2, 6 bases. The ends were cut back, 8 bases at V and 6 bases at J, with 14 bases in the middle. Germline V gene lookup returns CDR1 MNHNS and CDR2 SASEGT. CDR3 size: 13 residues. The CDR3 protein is CASEWGVINEQFF. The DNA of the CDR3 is TGTGCCAGCGAGTGGGGGGTAATCAATGAGCAGTTCTTC.

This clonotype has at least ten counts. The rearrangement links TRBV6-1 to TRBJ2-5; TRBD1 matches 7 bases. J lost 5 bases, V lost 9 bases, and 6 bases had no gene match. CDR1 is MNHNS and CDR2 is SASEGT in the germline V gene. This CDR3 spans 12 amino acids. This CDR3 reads CASRGGSETQYF. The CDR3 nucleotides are TGTGCCAGTCGAGGGGGCTCGGAGACCCAGTACTTC.

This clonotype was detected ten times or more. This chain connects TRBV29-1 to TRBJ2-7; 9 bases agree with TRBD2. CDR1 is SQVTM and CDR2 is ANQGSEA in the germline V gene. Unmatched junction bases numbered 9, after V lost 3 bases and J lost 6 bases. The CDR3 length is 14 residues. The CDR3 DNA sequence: TGCAGCGTTGAGGGCGGACTAGCGCCCTTCGAGCAGTACTTC. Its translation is CSVEGGLAPFEQYF.

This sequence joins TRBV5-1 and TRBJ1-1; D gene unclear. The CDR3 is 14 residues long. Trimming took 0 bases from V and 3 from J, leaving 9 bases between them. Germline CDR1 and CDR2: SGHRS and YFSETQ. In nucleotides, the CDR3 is TGCGCCAGCAGCTTGGACGGCAGCCACACTGAAGCTTTCTTT. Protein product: CASSLDGSHTEAFF. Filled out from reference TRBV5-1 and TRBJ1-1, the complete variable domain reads KAGVTQTPRYLIKTRGQQVTLSCSPISGHRSVSWYQQTPGQGLQFLFEYFSETQRNKGNFPGRFSGRQFSNSRSEMNVSTLELGDSALYLCASSLDGSHTEAFFGQGTRLTVV.

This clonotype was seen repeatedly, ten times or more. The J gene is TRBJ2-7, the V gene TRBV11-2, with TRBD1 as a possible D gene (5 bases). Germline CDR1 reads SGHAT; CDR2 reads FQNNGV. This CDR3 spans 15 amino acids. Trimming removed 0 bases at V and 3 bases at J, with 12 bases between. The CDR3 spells CASSLELGRYYEQYF. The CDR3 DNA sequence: TGTGCCAGCAGCTTAGAATTGGGGCGGTACTACGAGCAGTACTTC.

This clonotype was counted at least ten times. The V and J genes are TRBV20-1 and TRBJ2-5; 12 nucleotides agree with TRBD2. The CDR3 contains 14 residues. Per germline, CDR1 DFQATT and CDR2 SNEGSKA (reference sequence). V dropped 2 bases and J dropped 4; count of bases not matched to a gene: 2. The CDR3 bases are TGCAGTGCTAGACTAGCGGGGGGGCTAGAGACCCAGTACTTC. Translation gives CSARLAGGLETQYF.